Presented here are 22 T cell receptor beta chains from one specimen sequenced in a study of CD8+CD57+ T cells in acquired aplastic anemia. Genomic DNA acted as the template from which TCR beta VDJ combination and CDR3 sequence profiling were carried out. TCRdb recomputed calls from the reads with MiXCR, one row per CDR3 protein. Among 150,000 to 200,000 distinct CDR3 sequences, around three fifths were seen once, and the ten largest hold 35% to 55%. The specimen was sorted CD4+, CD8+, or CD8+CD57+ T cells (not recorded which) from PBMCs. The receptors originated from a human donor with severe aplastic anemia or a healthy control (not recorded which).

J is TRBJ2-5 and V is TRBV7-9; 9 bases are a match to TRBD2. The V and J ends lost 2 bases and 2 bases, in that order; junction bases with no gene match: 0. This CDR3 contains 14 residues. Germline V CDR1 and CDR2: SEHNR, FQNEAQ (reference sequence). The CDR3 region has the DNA TGTGCCAGCAGCTTACTAGCGGGACAAGAGACCCAGTACTTC. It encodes CASSLLAGQETQYF.

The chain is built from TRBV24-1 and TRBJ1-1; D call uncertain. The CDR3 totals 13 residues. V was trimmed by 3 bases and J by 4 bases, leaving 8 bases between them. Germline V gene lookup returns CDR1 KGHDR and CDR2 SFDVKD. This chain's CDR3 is CATSDGRGTEAFF. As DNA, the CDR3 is TGTGCCACCAGTGATGGCCGGGGCACTGAAGCTTTCTTT.

CDR3: CASSDPGTGSYGYTF. The CDR3 nucleotides read TGCGCCAGCAGTGACCCCGGGACAGGGAGCTATGGCTACACCTTC. The chain recombines TRBV10-2 with TRBJ1-2, with 9 bases identical to TRBD1. This CDR3 contains 15 residues. With V trimmed by 3 bases and J by 4 bases, 6 bases remained unmatched. Germline CDR1 and CDR2: WSHSY and SAAADI.

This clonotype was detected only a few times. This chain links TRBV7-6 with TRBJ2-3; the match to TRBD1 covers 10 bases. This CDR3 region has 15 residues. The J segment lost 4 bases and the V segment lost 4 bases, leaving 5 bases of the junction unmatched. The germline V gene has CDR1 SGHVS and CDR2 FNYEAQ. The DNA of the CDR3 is TGTGCCAGCAGCTCCCGGGACAGGGGTCCAGATACGCAGTATTTT. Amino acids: CASSSRDRGPDTQYF. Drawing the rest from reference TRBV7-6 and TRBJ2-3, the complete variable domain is GAGVSQSPRYKVTKRGQDVALRCDPISGHVSLYWYRQALGQGPEFLTYFNYEAQQDKSGLPNDRFSAERPEGSISTLTIQRTEQRDSAMYRCASSSRDRGPDTQYFGPGTRLTVL.

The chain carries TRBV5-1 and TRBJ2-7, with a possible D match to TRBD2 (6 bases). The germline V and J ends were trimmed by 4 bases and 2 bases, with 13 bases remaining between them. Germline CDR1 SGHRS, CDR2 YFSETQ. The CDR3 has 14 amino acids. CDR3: CASSPGAGPYEQYF. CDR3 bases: TGCGCCAGCAGCCCGGGAGCGGGTCCCTACGAGCAGTACTTC.

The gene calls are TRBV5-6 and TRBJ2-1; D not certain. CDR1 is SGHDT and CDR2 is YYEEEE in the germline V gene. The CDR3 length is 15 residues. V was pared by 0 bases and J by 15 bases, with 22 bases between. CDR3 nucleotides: TGTGCCAGCAGCTTGGCCTTGGTAGATCCTGCGAGTCGGTTCTTC. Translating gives CASSLALVDPASRFF.

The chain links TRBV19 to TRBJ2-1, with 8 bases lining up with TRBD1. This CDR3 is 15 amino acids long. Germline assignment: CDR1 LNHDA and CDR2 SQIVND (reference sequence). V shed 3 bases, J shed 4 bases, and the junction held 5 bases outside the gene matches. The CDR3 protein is CASSIGTGVYNEQFF. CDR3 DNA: TGTGCCAGTAGTATCGGGACAGGTGTGTACAATGAGCAGTTCTTC.

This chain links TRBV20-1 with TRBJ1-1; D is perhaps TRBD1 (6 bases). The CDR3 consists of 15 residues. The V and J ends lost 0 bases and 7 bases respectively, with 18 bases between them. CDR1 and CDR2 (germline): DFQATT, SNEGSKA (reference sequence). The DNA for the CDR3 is TGCAGTGCTAGAGACGGAAGGGGGGGGCAGGGTGAAGCTTTCTTT. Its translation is CSARDGRGGQGEAFF.

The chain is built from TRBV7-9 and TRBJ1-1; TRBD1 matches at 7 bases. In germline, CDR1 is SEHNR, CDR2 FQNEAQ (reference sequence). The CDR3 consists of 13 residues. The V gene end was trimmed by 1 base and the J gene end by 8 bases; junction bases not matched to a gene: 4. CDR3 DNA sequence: TGTGCCAGCAGCTTAGGACAGGGAGGGGAAGCTTTCTTT. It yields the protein CASSLGQGGEAFF.

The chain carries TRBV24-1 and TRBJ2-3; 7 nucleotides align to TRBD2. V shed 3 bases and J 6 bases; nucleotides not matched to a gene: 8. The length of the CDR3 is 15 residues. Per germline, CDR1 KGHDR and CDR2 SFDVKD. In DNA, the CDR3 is TGTGCCACCAGTGATATGGGAGGGCCAGGTGATACGCAGTATTTT. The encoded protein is CATSDMGGPGDTQYF.

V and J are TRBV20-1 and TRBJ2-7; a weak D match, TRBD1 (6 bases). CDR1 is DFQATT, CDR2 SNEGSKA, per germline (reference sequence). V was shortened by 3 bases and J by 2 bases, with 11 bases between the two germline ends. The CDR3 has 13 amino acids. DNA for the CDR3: TGCAGTGCTAGTGAGGACAGTCCCTACGAGCAGTACTTC. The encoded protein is CSASEDSPYEQYF.

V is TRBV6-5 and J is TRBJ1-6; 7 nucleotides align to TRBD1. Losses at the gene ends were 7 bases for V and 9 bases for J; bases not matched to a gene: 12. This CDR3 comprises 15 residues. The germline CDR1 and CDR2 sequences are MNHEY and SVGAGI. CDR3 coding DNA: TGTGCCAGCACCGCATTGACAGGGTTAGGTTCACCCCTCCACTTT. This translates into CASTALTGLGSPLHF.

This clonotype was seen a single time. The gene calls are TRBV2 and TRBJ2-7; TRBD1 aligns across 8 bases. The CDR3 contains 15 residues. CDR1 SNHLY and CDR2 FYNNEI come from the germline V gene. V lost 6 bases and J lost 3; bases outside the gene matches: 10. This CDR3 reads CASRVGTGGFYEQYF. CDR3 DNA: TGTGCCAGCAGAGTAGGGACAGGAGGGTTCTACGAGCAGTACTTC.

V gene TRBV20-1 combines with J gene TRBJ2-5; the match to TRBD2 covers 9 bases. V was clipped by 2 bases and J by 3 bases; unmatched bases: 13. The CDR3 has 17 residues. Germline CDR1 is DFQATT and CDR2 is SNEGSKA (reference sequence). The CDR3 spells CSARSKRGGRGEETQYF. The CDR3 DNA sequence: TGCAGTGCTAGATCCAAACGGGGCGGGAGGGGCGAAGAGACCCAGTACTTC.

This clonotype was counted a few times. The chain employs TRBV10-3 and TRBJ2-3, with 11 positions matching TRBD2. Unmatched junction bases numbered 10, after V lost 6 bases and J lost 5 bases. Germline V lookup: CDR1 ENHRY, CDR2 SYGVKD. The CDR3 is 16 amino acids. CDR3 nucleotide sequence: TGTGCCATCAGAAGGGATAGCGGGGGGGCCTTAGATACGCAGTATTTT. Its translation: CAIRRDSGGALDTQYF.

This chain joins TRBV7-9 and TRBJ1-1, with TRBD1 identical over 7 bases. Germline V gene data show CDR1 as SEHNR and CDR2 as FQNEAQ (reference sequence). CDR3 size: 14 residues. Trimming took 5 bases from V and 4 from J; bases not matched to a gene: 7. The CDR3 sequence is CASSRTGTATEAFF. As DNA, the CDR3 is TGTGCCAGCAGCCGTACGGGGACAGCCACTGAAGCTTTCTTT. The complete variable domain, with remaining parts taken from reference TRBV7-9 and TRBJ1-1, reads DTGVSQNPRHKITKRGQNVTFRCDPISEHNRLYWYRQTLGQGPEFLTYFQNEAQLEKSRLLSDRFSAERPKGSFSTLEIQRTEQGDSAMYLCASSRTGTATEAFFGQGTRLTVV.

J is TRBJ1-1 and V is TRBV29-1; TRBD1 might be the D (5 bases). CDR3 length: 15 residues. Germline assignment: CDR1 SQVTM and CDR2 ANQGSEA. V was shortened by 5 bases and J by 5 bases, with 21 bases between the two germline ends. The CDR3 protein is CSVLTRDAHGTEAFF. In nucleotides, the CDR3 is TGCAGCGTTCTCACTCGGGACGCCCACGGGACTGAAGCTTTCTTT.

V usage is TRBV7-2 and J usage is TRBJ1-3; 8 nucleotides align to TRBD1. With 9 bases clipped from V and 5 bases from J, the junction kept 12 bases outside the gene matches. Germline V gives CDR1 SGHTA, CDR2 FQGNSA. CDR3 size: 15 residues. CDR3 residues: CASGGIGTGRNTIYF. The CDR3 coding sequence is TGTGCCAGTGGGGGGATAGGGACAGGCCGAAACACCATATATTTT. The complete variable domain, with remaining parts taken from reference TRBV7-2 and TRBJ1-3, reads GAGVSQSPSNKVTEKGKDVELRCDPISGHTALYWYRQSLGQGLEFLIYFQGNSAPDKSGLPSDRFSAERTGGSVSTLTIQRTQQEDSAVYLCASGGIGTGRNTIYFGEGSWLTVV.

The CDR3 DNA is TGTGCCAGCAGTGTCAACAGGGTCCGGAATGAGCAGTTCTTC. It codes for CASSVNRVRNEQFF. This chain uses TRBV2 with TRBJ2-1; TRBD1 might be the D (6 bases). The CDR3 length is 14 residues. The V and J ends lost 4 bases and 7 bases respectively, with 14 bases between them. Germline loops: CDR1 SNHLY, CDR2 FYNNEI.

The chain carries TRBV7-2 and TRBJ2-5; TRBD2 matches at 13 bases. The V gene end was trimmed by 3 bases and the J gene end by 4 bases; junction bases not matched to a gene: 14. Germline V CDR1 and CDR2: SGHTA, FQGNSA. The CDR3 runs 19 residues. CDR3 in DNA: TGTGCCAGCAGCTTTGGACTAGCGGGGGCGCCAGGTAACCTAGAGACCCAGTACTTC. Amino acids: CASSFGLAGAPGNLETQYF.

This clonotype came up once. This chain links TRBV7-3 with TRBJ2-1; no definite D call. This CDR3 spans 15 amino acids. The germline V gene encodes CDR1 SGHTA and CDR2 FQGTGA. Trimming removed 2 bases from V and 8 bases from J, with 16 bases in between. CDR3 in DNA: TGTGCCAGCAGCTTAGTTATCGGCCCCTTGTATGAGCAGTTCTTC. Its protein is CASSLVIGPLYEQFF.

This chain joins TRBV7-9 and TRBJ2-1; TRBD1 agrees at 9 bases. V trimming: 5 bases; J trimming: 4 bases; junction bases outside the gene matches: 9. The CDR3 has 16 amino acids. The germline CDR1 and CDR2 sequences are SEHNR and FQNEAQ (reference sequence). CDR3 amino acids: CASSVLGQGHYNEQFF. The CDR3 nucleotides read TGTGCCAGCAGCGTCTTGGGACAGGGCCATTACAATGAGCAGTTCTTC.